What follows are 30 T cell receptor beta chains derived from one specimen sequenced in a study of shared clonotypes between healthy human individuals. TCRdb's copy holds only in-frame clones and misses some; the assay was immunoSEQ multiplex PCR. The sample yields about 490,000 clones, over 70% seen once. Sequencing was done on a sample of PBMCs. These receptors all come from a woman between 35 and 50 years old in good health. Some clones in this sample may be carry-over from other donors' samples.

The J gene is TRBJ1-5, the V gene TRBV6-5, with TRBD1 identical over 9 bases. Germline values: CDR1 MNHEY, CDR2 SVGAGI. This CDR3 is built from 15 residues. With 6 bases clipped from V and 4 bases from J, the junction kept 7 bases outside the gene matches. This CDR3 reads CASSPTGTGNQPQHF. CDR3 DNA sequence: TGTGCCAGCAGCCCAACCGGGACAGGGAATCAGCCCCAGCATTTT.

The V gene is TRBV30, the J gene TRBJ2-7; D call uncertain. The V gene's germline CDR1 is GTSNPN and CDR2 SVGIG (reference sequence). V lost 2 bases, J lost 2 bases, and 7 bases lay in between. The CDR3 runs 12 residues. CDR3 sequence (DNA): TGTGCCTGGAGTAGGGTAGCCTACGAGCAGTACTTC. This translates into CAWSRVAYEQYF.

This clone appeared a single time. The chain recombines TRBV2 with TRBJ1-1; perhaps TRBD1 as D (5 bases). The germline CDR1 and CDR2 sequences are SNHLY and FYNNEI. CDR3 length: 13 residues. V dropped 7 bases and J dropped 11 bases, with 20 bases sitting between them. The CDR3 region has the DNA TGTGCCAGCAAGGCTCTGTCCGGGTGGGGGGCTTTCTTT. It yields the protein CASKALSGWGAFF.

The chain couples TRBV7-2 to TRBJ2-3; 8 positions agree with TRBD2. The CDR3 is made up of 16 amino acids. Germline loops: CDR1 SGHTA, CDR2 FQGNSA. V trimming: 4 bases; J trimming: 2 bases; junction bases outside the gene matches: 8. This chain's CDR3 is CASSSQAGVDTDTQYF. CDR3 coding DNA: TGTGCCAGCAGCTCCCAAGCGGGAGTAGACACAGATACGCAGTATTTT.

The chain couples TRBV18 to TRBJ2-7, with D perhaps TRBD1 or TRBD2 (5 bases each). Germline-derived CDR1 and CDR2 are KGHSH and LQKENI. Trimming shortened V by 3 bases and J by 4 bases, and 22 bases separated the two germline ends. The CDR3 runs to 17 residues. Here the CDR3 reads CASSPRVGTGFEYEQYF. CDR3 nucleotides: TGTGCCAGCTCACCGAGAGTGGGGACGGGGTTCGAGTACGAGCAGTACTTC.

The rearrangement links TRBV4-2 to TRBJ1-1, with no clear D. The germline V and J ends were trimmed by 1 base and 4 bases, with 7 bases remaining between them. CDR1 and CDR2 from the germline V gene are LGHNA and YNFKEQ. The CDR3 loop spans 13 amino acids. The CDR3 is CASSQGGPTEAFF. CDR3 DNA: TGTGCCAGCAGCCAAGGGGGTCCCACTGAAGCTTTCTTT.

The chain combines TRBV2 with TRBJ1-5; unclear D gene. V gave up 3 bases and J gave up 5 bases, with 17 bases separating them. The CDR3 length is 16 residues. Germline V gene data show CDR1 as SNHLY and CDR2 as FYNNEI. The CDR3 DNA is TGTGCCAGCAGTGAGCGAGCATCTCCCCAATATCAGCCCCAGCATTTT. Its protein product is CASSERASPQYQPQHF.

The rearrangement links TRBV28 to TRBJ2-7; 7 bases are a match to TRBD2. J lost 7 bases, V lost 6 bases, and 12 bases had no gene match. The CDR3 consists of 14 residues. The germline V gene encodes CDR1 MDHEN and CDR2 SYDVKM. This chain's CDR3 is CASSRLAVSVEQYF. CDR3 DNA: TGTGCCAGCAGCCGGCTAGCGGTGTCGGTGGAGCAGTACTTC.

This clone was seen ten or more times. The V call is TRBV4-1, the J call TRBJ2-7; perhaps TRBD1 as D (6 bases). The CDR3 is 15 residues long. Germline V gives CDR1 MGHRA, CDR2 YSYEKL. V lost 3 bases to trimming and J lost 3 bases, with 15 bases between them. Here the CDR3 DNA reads TGCGCCAGCAGCCACGCTTACAGGGTCGACTACGAGCAGTACTTC. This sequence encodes CASSHAYRVDYEQYF.

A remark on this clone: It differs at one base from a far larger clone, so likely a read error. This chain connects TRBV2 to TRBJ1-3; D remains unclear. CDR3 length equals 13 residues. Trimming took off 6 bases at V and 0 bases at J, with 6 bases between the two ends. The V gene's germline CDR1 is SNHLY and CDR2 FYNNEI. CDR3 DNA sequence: TGTGCCAGCAGGGGGAGCTCTGGAAACACCATATATTTT. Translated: CASRGSSGNTIYF. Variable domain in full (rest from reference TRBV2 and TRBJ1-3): EPEVTQTPSHQVTQMGQEVILRCVPISNHLYFYWYRQILGQKVEFLVSFYNNEISEKSEIFDDQFSVERPDGSNFTLKIRSTKLEDSAMYFCASRGSSGNTIYFGEGSWLTVV.

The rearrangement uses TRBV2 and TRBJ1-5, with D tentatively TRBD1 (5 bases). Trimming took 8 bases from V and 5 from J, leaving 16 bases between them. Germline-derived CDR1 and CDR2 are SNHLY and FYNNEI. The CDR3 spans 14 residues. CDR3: CASRFEGPHQPQHF. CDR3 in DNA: TGTGCCAGCCGATTCGAGGGGCCGCATCAGCCCCAGCATTTT.

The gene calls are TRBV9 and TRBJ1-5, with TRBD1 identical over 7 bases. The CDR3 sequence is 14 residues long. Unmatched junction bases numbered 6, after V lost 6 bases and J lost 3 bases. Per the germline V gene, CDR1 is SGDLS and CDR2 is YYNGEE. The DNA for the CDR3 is TGTGCCAGCAACAAGGGACAGCTCAATCAGCCCCAGCATTTT. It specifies CASNKGQLNQPQHF. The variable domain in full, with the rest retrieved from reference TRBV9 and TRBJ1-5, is DSGVTQTPKHLITATGQRVTLRCSPRSGDLSVYWYQQSLDQGLQFLIQYYNGEERAKGNILERFSAQQFPDLHSELNLSSLELGDSALYFCASNKGQLNQPQHFGDGTRLSIL.

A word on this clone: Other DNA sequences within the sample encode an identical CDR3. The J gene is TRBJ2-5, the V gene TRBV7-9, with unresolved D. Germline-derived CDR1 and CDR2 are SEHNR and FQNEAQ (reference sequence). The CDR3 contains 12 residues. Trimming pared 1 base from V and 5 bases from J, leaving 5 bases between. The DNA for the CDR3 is TGTGCCAGCAGCTTAGTGGGGGAGACCCAGTACTTC. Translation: CASSLVGETQYF.

This CDR3 is CASSAGQLETQYF. The CDR3 bases are TGTGCCAGTAGCGCGGGACAGCTGGAGACGCAGTATTTT. The genes are TRBV19 and TRBJ2-3; a possible D gene is TRBD1 (7 bases). Germline CDR1 is LNHDA and CDR2 is SQIVND (reference sequence). V was trimmed by 6 bases and J by 9 bases, leaving 16 bases between them. The CDR3 is 13 residues long. Supplemented by reference TRBV19 and TRBJ2-3, the full variable domain reads DGGITQSPKYLFRKEGQNVTLSCEQNLNHDAMYWYRQDPGQGLRLIYYSQIVNDFQKGDIAEGYSVSREKKESFPLTVTSAQKNPTAFYLCASSAGQLETQYFGPGTRLTVL.

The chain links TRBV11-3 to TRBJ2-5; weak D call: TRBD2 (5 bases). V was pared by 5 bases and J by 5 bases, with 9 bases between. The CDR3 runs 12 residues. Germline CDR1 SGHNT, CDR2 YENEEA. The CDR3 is CASSTRGETQYF. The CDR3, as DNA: TGTGCCAGCAGCACCCGAGGGGAGACCCAGTACTTC.

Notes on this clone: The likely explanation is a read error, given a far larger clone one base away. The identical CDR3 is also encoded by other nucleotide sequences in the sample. DNA of the CDR3: TGTGCCAGTATACAGGGTCGAGGATGGAACACTGAAGCCTTCTTT. It codes for CASIQGRGWNTEAFF. V and J are TRBV10-3 and TRBJ1-1, with D tentatively TRBD1 (6 bases). The CDR3 consists of 15 residues. The germline gives CDR1 ENHRY, CDR2 SYGVKD.

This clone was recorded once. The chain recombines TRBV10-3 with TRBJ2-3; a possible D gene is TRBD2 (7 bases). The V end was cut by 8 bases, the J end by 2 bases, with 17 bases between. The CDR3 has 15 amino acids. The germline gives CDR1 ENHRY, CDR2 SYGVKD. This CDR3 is CAIGTGGRDTDTQYF. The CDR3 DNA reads TGTGCCATCGGGACGGGGGGCCGTGACACAGATACGCAGTATTTT.

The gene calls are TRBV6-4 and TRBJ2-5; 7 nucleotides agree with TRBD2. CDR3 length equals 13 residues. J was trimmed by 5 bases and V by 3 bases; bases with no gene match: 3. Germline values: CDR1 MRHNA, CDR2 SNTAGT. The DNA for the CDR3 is TGTGCCAGCAGTGAGCGGGAGACGGAGACCCAGTACTTC. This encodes CASSERETETQYF.

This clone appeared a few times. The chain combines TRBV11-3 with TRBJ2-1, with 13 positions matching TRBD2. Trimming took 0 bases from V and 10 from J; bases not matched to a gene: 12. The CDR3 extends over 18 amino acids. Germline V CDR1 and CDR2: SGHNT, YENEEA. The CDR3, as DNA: TGTGCCAGCAGCTTAGAAGGGACTAGCGGGACCGTCAATCAGGAGCAGTTCTTC. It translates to CASSLEGTSGTVNQEQFF.

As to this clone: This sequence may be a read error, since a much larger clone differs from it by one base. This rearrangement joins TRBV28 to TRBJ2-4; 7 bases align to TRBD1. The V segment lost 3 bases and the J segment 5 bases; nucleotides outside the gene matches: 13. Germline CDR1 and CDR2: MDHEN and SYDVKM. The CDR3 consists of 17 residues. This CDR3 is CASSLFRQGRSENIQYF. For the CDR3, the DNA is TGTGCCAGCAGTTTGTTTCGACAGGGCCGAAGCGAAAACATTCAGTACTTC. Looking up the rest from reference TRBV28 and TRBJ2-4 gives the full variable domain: DVKVTQSSRYLVKRTGEKVFLECVQDMDHENMFWYRQDPGLGLRLIYFSYDVKMKEKGDIPEGYSVSREKKERFSLILESASTNQTSMYLCASSLFRQGRSENIQYFGAGTRLSVL.

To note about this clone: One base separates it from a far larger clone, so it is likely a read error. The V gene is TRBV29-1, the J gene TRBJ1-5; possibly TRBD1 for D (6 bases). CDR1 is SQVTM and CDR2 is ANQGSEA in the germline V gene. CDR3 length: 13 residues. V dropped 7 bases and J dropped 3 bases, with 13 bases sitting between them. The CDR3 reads CSASDRDNQPQHF. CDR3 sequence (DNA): TGCAGCGCATCGGACAGAGACAATCAGCCCCAGCATTTT.

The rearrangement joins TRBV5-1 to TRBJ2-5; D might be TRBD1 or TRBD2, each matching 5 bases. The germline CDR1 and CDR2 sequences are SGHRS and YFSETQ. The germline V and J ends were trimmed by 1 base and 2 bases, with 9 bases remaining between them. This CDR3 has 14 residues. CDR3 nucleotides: TGCGCCAGCAGCTTGTATGGGGGTCAAGAGACCCAGTACTTC. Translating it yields CASSLYGGQETQYF.

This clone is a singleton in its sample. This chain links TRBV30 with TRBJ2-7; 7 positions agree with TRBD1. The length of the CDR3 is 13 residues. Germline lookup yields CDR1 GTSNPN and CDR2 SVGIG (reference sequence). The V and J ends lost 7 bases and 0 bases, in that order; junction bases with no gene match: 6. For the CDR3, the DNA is TGTGCCTCCGCGACAGGGACCTCCTACGAGCAGTACTTC. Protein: CASATGTSYEQYF.

CDR3: CASSTQGVTNEKLFF. In DNA form, the CDR3 reads TGTGCCAGCAGCACACAGGGGGTGACTAATGAAAAACTGTTTTTT. This chain uses TRBV9 with TRBJ1-4; 8 bases align to TRBD1. CDR1 SGDLS and CDR2 YYNGEE come from the germline V gene. The J segment lost 2 bases and the V segment lost 4 bases, leaving 4 bases of the junction unmatched. The CDR3 has 15 residues.

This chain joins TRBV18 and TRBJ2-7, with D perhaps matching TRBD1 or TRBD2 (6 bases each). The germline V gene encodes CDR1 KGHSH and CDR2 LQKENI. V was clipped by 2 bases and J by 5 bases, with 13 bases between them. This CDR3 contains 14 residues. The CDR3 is CASSPYGGRDEQYF. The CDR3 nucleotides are TGTGCCAGCTCACCATACGGGGGCAGAGACGAGCAGTACTTC.

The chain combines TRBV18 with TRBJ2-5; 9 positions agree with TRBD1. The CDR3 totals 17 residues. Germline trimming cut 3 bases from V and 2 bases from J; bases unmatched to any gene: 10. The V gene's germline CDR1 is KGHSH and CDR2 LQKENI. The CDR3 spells CASSPRSPGQGQETQYF. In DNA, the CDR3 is TGTGCCAGCTCACCTAGATCCCCGGGACAGGGACAAGAGACCCAGTACTTC.

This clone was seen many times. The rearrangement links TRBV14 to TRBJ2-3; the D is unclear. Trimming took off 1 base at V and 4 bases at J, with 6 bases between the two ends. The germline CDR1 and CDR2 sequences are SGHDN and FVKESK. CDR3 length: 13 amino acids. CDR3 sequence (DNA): TGTGCCAGCAGCCAAGGGCTCGCAGATACGCAGTATTTT. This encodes CASSQGLADTQYF.

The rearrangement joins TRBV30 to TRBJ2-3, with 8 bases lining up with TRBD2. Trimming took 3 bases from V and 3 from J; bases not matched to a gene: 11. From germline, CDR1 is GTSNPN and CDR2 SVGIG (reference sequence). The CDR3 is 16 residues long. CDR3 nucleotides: TGTGCCTGGAGATCCGGCGGGGGGCTTGGGACAGATACGCAGTATTTT. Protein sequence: CAWRSGGGLGTDTQYF.

The CDR3 region is CAISDYSLANYGYTF. CDR3 DNA sequence: TGTGCCATCAGTGACTACAGTTTAGCTAACTATGGCTACACCTTC. The rearrangement uses TRBV10-3 and TRBJ1-2; D gene ambiguous. The CDR3 is 15 amino acids. CDR1 is ENHRY, CDR2 SYGVKD, per germline. V lost 3 bases and J lost 0, with 11 bases in between.

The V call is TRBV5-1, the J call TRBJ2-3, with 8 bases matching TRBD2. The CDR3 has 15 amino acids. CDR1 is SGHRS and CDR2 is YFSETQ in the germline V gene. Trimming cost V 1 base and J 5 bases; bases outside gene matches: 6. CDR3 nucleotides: TGCGCCAGCAGCTTGACTAGCGGTAGAGGAGATACGCAGTATTTT. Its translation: CASSLTSGRGDTQYF. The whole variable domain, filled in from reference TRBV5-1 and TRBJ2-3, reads KAGVTQTPRYLIKTRGQQVTLSCSPISGHRSVSWYQQTPGQGLQFLFEYFSETQRNKGNFPGRFSGRQFSNSRSEMNVSTLELGDSALYLCASSLTSGRGDTQYFGPGTRLTVL.